This T cell receptor (beta chain) comes out of a study of T cell repertoires in cytomegalovirus infection. Study-level information: Evidence of both CMV infection and a matching HLA type came from public TCR beta signatures.

TCRdb re-called the reads with MiXCR, one entry per CDR3 protein. This table holds around 550,000 distinct CDR3 sequences, roughly 29% found once. Germline V gives CDR1 MNHEY, CDR2 SVGEGT. V shed 6 bases, J shed 7 bases, and the junction held 9 bases outside the gene matches. The CDR3 sequence is 14 residues long. This clonotype was sampled from a human donor in good health (CMV status not recorded). Some clones in this sample may be carry-over from other donors' samples. The rearrangement joins TRBV6-2 or TRBV6-3 to TRBJ2-7; 10 bases are shared with TRBD1. The sample consisted of PBMCs. DNA for the CDR3: TGTGCCAGCAGACTCCGACAGGGGGCTTGGGAGCAGTACTTC. It specifies CASRLRQGAWEQYF.